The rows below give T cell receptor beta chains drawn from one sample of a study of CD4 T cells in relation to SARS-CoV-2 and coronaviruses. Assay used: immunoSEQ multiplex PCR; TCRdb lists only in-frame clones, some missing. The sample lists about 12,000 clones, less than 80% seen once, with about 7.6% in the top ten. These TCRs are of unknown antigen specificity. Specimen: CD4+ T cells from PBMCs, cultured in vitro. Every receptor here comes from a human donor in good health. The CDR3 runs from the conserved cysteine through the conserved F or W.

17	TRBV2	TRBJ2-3	CASSRTGRVFSTDTQYF
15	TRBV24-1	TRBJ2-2	CATSDPGQTTGELFF
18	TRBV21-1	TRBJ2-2	CASSKPQARGSATGELFF
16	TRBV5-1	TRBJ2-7	CASSFVGGKAAYEQYF
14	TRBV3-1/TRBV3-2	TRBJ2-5	CASTRAQYQETQYF
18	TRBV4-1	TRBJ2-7	CASSQGTSGSRGRFEQYF
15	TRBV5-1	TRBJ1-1	CASSLEGNANTEAFF
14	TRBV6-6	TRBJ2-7	CASRMETRGIEQYF
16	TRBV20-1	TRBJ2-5	CSASVPWGRGQETQYF
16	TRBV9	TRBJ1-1	CASSVGGDRVGTEAFF
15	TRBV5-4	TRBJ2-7	CASSLDLVSRYEQYF
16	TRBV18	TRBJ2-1	CASSPPGLASRNEQFF
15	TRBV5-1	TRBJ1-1	CASSFSGTEGTEAFF
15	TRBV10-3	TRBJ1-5	CAIRGTGDWDQPQHF
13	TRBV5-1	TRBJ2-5	CASRQGTQETQYF
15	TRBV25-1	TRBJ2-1	CASSESSSGSNEQFF
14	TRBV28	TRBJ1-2	CASSGTGGIYGYTF
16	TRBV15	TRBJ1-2	CATSRDGGRAGYGYTF
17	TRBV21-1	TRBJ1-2	CASSKGSWTPQNYGYTF
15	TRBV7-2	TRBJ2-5	CASSQTSGGKETQYF
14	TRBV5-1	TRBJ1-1	CASSSGTPTSEAFF
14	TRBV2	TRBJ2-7	CASSKQGGLYEQYF
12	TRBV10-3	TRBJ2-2	CAIGRGSGELFF
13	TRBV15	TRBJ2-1	CATGASNYNEQFF
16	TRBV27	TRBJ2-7	CASSAERRGQTYEQYF
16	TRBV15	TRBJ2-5	CATSRVYSLTQETQYF
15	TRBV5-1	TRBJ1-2	CASNRDPGLNYGYTF
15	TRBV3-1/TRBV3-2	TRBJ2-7	CASSQTAGDSYEQYF
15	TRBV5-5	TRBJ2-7	CASSLRWTVLDEQYF
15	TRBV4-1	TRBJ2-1	CASSQGSRAYNEQFF
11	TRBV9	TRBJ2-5	CAMPVGETQYF
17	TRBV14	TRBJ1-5	CASSQGLLGGPNQPQHF
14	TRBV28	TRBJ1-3	CASTTGYSGNTIYF
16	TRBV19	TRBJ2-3	CASSIDGGRIADTQYF
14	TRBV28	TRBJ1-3	CASTPGQAGNTIYF
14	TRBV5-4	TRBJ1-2	CASSELKQGLGYTF
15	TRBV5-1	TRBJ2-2	CASSLAPGKVGELFF
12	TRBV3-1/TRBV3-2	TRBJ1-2	CASSPLSGTVYF
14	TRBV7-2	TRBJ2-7	CASSLGLAFREQYF
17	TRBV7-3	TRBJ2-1	CASSSLPGLAGVNEQFF
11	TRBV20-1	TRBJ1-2	CSAPDRTGYTF